Shown below are 30 T cell receptor beta chains from a single sample sequenced in a study of T-cell memory formation after mild COVID-19. From the 5' RACE reads, TCRdb called clonotypes with MiXCR, one entry per CDR3 protein. The top ten hold approximately 23% of the sample, which has 310,000 or so distinct CDR3 sequences, 15% to 20% seen once. The sample was PBMCs or a T cell subset sorted from them (not recorded which). The receptor set was obtained from a man younger than 35 who had mild COVID-19 (a few samples of this study predate the infection). Cell type and time point are not known.

The chain joins TRBV7-2 to TRBJ2-5; unclear D gene. The V end was cut by 1 base, the J end by 4 bases, with 10 bases between. The CDR3 contains 14 residues. Germline V gives CDR1 SGHTA, CDR2 FQGNSA. The CDR3 DNA reads TGTGCCAGCAGCTTAGTGGTGCTCGCAGAGACCCAGTACTTC. It encodes CASSLVVLAETQYF.

This chain joins TRBV12-3 or TRBV12-4 and TRBJ1-1, with D hard to call. This CDR3 has 13 amino acids. V was trimmed by 3 bases and J by 4 bases, leaving 9 bases between them. The CDR3 nucleotides read TGTGCCAGCAGTTTTGAGGATATCACTGAAGCTTTCTTT. Encoded protein: CASSFEDITEAFF.

The rearrangement links TRBV4-3 to TRBJ2-1; D remains unclear. Trimming removed 0 bases at V and 9 bases at J, with 9 bases between. This CDR3 comprises 13 residues. Germline V gene lookup returns CDR1 LGHNA and CDR2 YSLEER. In DNA, the CDR3 is TGCGCCAGCAGCCAAGATCGGCTTTTTGAGCAGTTCTTC. It yields the protein CASSQDRLFEQFF.

The gene calls are TRBV7-2 and TRBJ1-5; the D gene is possibly TRBD1 (5 bases). Germline CDR1 reads SGHTA; CDR2 reads FQGNSA. V was trimmed by 3 bases and J by 7 bases, leaving 10 bases between them. CDR3 size: 13 residues. The CDR3 DNA reads as TGTGCCAGCAGCTTTTCTGAGGGGCAGCCCCAGCATTTT. This sequence encodes CASSFSEGQPQHF.

This clonotype was detected only a few times. The rearrangement uses TRBV6-5 and TRBJ2-3, with 9 positions matching TRBD2. Germline trimming cut 5 bases from V and 5 bases from J; bases unmatched to any gene: 8. Germline lookup yields CDR1 MNHEY and CDR2 SVGAGI. The CDR3 extends over 15 amino acids. The CDR3 is CASSVVAGEGDTQYF. The CDR3 nucleotides read TGTGCCAGCAGTGTGGTAGCGGGGGAGGGAGATACGCAGTATTTT.

At least ten counts were recorded for this clonotype. The CDR3 is CASSLVLGTSGFGETQYF. The DNA for the CDR3 is TGTGCCAGCAGCTTAGTTCTGGGGACTAGCGGTTTCGGGGAGACCCAGTACTTC. The chain couples TRBV7-2 to TRBJ2-5; TRBD2 matches at 11 bases. Losses at the gene ends were 1 base for V and 5 bases for J; bases not matched to a gene: 12. The germline V gene has CDR1 SGHTA and CDR2 FQGNSA. CDR3 length: 18 amino acids.

The gene calls are TRBV6-5 and TRBJ1-1; D uncertain. Between the trimmed V and J ends, which lost 4 bases and 5 bases, there was a span of 14 bases. From germline, CDR1 is MNHEY and CDR2 SVGAGI. The CDR3 consists of 14 residues. CDR3 residues: CASSLGLTWTEAFF. In DNA form, the CDR3 reads TGTGCCAGCAGTTTGGGCCTAACGTGGACTGAAGCTTTCTTT.

This clonotype has only a few counts. A read error may produce the germline difference seen at one junction end. The chain joins TRBV6-2 or TRBV6-3 to TRBJ2-3, with TRBD2 identical over 10 bases. This CDR3 comprises 19 residues. Per germline, CDR1 MNHEY and CDR2 SVGEGT. This chain's CDR3 is CASSYSQTGTSDSTDTQYF. CDR3 nucleotide sequence: TGTGCCAGCAGCTACTCACAGACCGGGACTAGCGATAGCACAGATACGCAGTATTTT.

This clonotype has only a few counts. CDR3 in DNA: TGTGCCAGCAGCATGACAGCTCTTTCCTCCTACAATGAGCAGTTCTTC. Translated: CASSMTALSSYNEQFF. The J gene is TRBJ2-1, the V gene TRBV6-5, with a tentative D call TRBD1 (5 bases). The CDR3 contains 16 residues. V was shortened by 6 bases and J by 0 bases, with 15 bases between the two germline ends. The germline CDR1 and CDR2 sequences are MNHEY and SVGAGI.

This clonotype was found a few times. The rearrangement links TRBV20-1 to TRBJ2-2; the match to TRBD1 covers 7 bases. J was trimmed by 1 base and V by 1 base; bases with no gene match: 9. The CDR3 loop spans 17 amino acids. Germline V gives CDR1 DFQATT, CDR2 SNEGSKA (reference sequence). CDR3 amino acids: CSARGSPRQGNTGELFF. In nucleotides, the CDR3 is TGCAGTGCTAGAGGCTCACCCAGACAGGGGAACACCGGGGAGCTGTTTTTT.

V usage is TRBV20-1 and J usage is TRBJ2-1, with 10 bases that match TRBD1. Trimming at V came to 3 bases and at J to 8 bases, leaving 19 bases not matched to a gene. Looked up from germline, CDR1 is DFQATT and CDR2 is SNEGSKA (reference sequence). The CDR3 sequence is 18 residues long. CDR3 bases: TGCAGTGCTAGGGGCCGGACCCTCGGGACAGGGGCCAACGATGAGCAGTTCTTC. Amino acid sequence: CSARGRTLGTGANDEQFF.

In this sample, this clonotype turned up a few times. The chain joins TRBV4-1 to TRBJ2-7; D not resolved. The CDR3 spans 15 residues. Trimming removed 3 bases at V and 5 bases at J, with 17 bases between. Germline CDR1 MGHRA, CDR2 YSYEKL. The CDR3 spells CASSHPTVAADEQYF. CDR3 DNA: TGCGCCAGCAGCCACCCGACGGTCGCTGCCGACGAGCAGTACTTC.

V and J are TRBV4-2 and TRBJ2-5; perhaps TRBD1 as D (6 bases). CDR3 length: 17 amino acids. Per germline, CDR1 LGHNA and CDR2 YNFKEQ. Trimming cost V 4 bases and J 2 bases, with 20 bases left between them. The CDR3 loop is CASSPLWRLDSQETQYF. As DNA, the CDR3 is TGTGCCAGCAGCCCCTTATGGAGATTGGACAGTCAAGAGACCCAGTACTTC.

V gene TRBV7-8 combines with J gene TRBJ2-5, with 10 bases matching TRBD2. After removal of 2 bases from V and 2 bases from J, the junction contained 8 bases not matched to a gene. In germline, CDR1 is SGHVS, CDR2 FQNEAQ. This CDR3 region has 17 residues. For the CDR3, the DNA is TGTGCCAGCAGCTTATGGGTACTAGCGGGGAGACAAGAGACCCAGTACTTC. It codes for CASSLWVLAGRQETQYF.

This clonotype was counted ten times or more. The gene calls are TRBV28 and TRBJ2-1; 8 bases are a match to TRBD2. Germline CDR1 MDHEN, CDR2 SYDVKM. V was pared by 6 bases and J by 8 bases, with 15 bases of the junction left unmatched. The CDR3 runs to 16 residues. The chain's CDR3 is CASRRPGGFLVDEQFF. DNA of the CDR3: TGTGCCAGCAGACGACCGGGGGGGTTTTTGGTCGATGAGCAGTTCTTC.

This chain links TRBV9 with TRBJ1-2; unclear D gene. The CDR3 sequence is 13 residues long. Trimming removed 4 bases at V and 4 bases at J, with 11 bases between. Germline assignment: CDR1 SGDLS and CDR2 YYNGEE. In DNA form, the CDR3 reads TGTGCCAGCAGCTCAAGAGGTTTCTATGGCTACACCTTC. Its translation: CASSSRGFYGYTF.

This clonotype appeared a few times. V is TRBV7-9 and J is TRBJ2-7; no reliable D call. The CDR3 contains 13 residues. Germline CDR1 is SEHNR and CDR2 is FQNEAQ (reference sequence). The V end was cut by 3 bases, the J end by 1 base, with 7 bases between. The CDR3 reads CASSFKGSYEQYF. The CDR3 DNA reads TGTGCCAGCAGCTTTAAGGGTTCCTACGAGCAGTACTTC. Complete variable domain (other parts from reference TRBV7-9 and TRBJ2-7): DTGVSQNPRHKITKRGQNVTFRCDPISEHNRLYWYRQTLGQGPEFLTYFQNEAQLEKSRLLSDRFSAERPKGSFSTLEIQRTEQGDSAMYLCASSFKGSYEQYFGPGTRLTVT.

This clonotype was seen a few times. DNA of the CDR3: TGTGCCAGCAGCCTAAGTGTTGATCAGCCCCAGCATTTT. It translates to CASSLSVDQPQHF. The chain joins TRBV9 to TRBJ1-5; no clear D. The V gene lost 4 bases and the J gene lost 5 bases, with 10 bases spanning the gap. The CDR3 sequence is 13 residues long. In germline, CDR1 is SGDLS, CDR2 YYNGEE.

This clonotype was detected a few times. This CDR3 reads CASSFRPIGTNSPLHF. Here the CDR3 DNA reads TGCGCCAGCAGCTTTCGCCCCATAGGGACTAATTCACCCCTCCACTTT. The chain links TRBV5-1 to TRBJ1-6, with D tentatively TRBD1 (5 bases). The CDR3 loop spans 16 amino acids. The germline CDR1 and CDR2 sequences are SGHRS and YFSETQ. V lost 2 bases, J lost 6 bases, and 15 bases lay in between.

This clonotype was counted many times. The V call is TRBV12-3 or TRBV12-4, the J call TRBJ2-7; D perhaps matches TRBD1 (5 bases). This CDR3 comprises 15 residues. V shed 5 bases and J shed 5 bases, with 19 bases lying between them. CDR3 DNA sequence: TGTGCCAGCAGTCTCGGGCAGGGAACTTTAGACGAGCAGTACTTC. This codes for CASSLGQGTLDEQYF.

This clonotype has only a few counts. CDR3 DNA: TGTGCCAGCAGTTTCGGTTATGGCGGGGAAGAGCAGTACGTC. This translates into CASSFGYGGEEQYV. The V gene is TRBV12-3 or TRBV12-4, the J gene TRBJ2-7, with TRBD2 as a possible D gene (6 bases). CDR3 size: 14 residues. V was pared by 3 bases and J by 7 bases, with 16 bases between.

This clonotype has more than one count but fewer than ten. The chain is built from TRBV5-1 and TRBJ2-1; 9 bases align to TRBD2. V lost 4 bases to trimming and J lost 9 bases; unmatched junction nucleotides: 11. The CDR3 extends over 15 amino acids. Germline V lookup: CDR1 SGHRS, CDR2 YFSETQ. The CDR3: CASSPRLAGQVEQFF. The DNA for the CDR3 is TGCGCCAGCAGCCCACGTCTAGCGGGGCAGGTTGAGCAGTTCTTC.

This clonotype was seen only a few times. A read error may produce the germline difference seen at one junction end. This chain connects TRBV11-2 to TRBJ1-5; D unclear. Germline V lookup: CDR1 SGHAT, CDR2 FQNNGV. The CDR3 length is 14 residues. CDR3 region: CASSLEASNQPQHF. The CDR3 region has the DNA TGTGCCAGCAGCCTAGAAGCTTCCAATCAGCCCCAGCATTTT.

This clonotype has only a few counts. The CDR3: CSVGLQGLGTEAFF. In DNA form, the CDR3 reads TGCAGCGTTGGCTTACAGGGGCTCGGCACTGAAGCTTTCTTT. The chain recombines TRBV29-1 with TRBJ1-1; 7 nucleotides agree with TRBD1. The V and J ends lost 4 bases and 4 bases, in that order; junction bases with no gene match: 9. CDR3 length: 14 residues. Germline assignment: CDR1 SQVTM and CDR2 ANQGSEA.

This clonotype has a handful of counts. This chain connects TRBV7-6 to TRBJ2-2, with TRBD2 as a possible D gene (5 bases). V was pared by 2 bases and J by 2 bases, with 15 bases between. The germline V gene encodes CDR1 SGHVS and CDR2 FNYEAQ. This CDR3 is built from 17 residues. CDR3 sequence: CASSLRVGAVNTGELFF. The CDR3 nucleotides are TGTGCCAGCAGCTTACGGGTGGGAGCCGTAAACACCGGGGAGCTGTTTTTT. Using reference TRBV7-6 and TRBJ2-2 for the parts outside the CDR3, the full variable domain is GAGVSQSPRYKVTKRGQDVALRCDPISGHVSLYWYRQALGQGPEFLTYFNYEAQQDKSGLPNDRFSAERPEGSISTLTIQRTEQRDSAMYRCASSLRVGAVNTGELFFGEGSRLTVL.

This chain links TRBV18 with TRBJ2-5; tentatively, D is TRBD1 (5 bases). The germline V gene has CDR1 KGHSH and CDR2 LQKENI. The CDR3 has 16 amino acids. Trimming removed 3 bases at V and 1 base at J, with 15 bases between. The CDR3 sequence: CASSPTRIDSQETQYF. The CDR3 DNA reads TGTGCCAGCTCACCCACCCGAATAGACAGCCAAGAGACCCAGTACTTC.

The gene calls are TRBV12-3 or TRBV12-4 and TRBJ2-3; TRBD2 aligns across 7 bases. CDR3 length: 16 residues. The junction had 10 bases not matched to a gene; V was cut back by 2 bases and J by 5 bases. As DNA, the CDR3 is TGTGCCAGCAGTTTATATTCGGGCGGGGGAGGAGATACGCAGTATTTT. Residues: CASSLYSGGGGDTQYF.

This clonotype was seen a few times. The J gene is TRBJ1-1, the V gene TRBV3-1; no reliable D call. This CDR3 is built from 13 residues. Germline values: CDR1 LGHDT, CDR2 YNNKEL (reference sequence). The V gene lost 3 bases and the J gene lost 1 base, with 6 bases spanning the gap. The CDR3 loop reads CASSHLGNTEAFF. CDR3 DNA: TGTGCCAGCAGCCATTTGGGGAACACTGAAGCTTTCTTT. Full variable domain (outside the CDR3, taken from reference TRBV3-1 and TRBJ1-1): DTAVSQTPKYLVTQMGNDKSIKCEQNLGHDTMYWYKQDSKKFLKIMFSYNNKELIINETVPNRFSPKSPDKAHLNLHINSLELGDSAVYFCASSHLGNTEAFFGQGTRLTVV.

This clonotype turned up a few times. The V and J genes are TRBV4-1 and TRBJ2-7; D perhaps matches TRBD2 (6 bases). The CDR3 spans 15 residues. Per germline, CDR1 MGHRA and CDR2 YSYEKL. Trimming pared 3 bases from V and 3 bases from J, leaving 15 bases between. The CDR3 reads CASSQRGRVNYEQYF. CDR3 nucleotide sequence: TGCGCCAGCAGCCAGCGGGGCAGGGTAAACTACGAGCAGTACTTC.

This clonotype was recorded a few times. The chain is built from TRBV6-6 and TRBJ2-5; D remains unclear. V lost 2 bases to trimming and J lost 5 bases, with 12 bases between them. Germline assignment: CDR1 MNHNY and CDR2 SVGAGI (reference sequence). This CDR3 is 14 amino acids long. CDR3 protein: CASSYAGRGETQYF. The CDR3, as DNA: TGTGCCAGCAGTTACGCCGGGCGCGGTGAGACCCAGTACTTC.